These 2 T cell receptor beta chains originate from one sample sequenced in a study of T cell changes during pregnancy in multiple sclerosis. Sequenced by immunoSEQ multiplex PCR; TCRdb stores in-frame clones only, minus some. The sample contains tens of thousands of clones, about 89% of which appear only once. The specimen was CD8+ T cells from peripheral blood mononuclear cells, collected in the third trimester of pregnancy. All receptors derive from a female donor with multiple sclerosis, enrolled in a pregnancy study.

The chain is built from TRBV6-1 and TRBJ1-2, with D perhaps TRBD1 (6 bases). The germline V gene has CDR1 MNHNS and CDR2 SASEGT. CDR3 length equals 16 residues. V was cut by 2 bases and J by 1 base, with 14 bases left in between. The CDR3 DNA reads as TGTGCCAGCAGTGAACACAGGGCTCTAAATAACTATGGCTACACCTTC. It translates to CASSEHRALNNYGYTF.

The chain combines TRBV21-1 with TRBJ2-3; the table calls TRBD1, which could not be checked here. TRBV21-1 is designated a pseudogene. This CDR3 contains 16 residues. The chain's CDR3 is CATHWATGEFPDTQYF. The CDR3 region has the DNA TGTGCCACCCACTGGGCGACAGGGGAGTTCCCAGATACGCAGTATTTT.